These 19 T cell receptor beta chains came from one sample sequenced in a study of cytomegalovirus exposure and HLA in healthy donors. PCR amplification relied on 60 Vbeta primers (plus 13 Jbeta primers). Data came from immunoSEQ multiplex PCR; TCRdb stores just in-frame clones and leaves some out. Altogether about 250,000 clones are present, 80% to 95% being singletons, with the ten largest covering around 1.7%. The specimen was PBMCs. These TCRs come from a girl aged 2-10 years in good health and CMV-seronegative.

V is TRBV5-4 and J is TRBJ2-1, with D tentatively TRBD1 (6 bases). This CDR3 contains 16 residues. The germline V gene has CDR1 SGHNT and CDR2 YYREEE (reference sequence). V lost 3 bases and J lost 2, with 15 bases in between. DNA for the CDR3: TGTGCCAGCAGCTCAGGGGATTACTCAACCTACAATGAGCAGTTCTTC. This encodes CASSSGDYSTYNEQFF.

J is TRBJ1-1 and V is TRBV30, with 8 bases that match TRBD1. This CDR3 spans 15 amino acids. V shed 1 base, J shed 0 bases, and the junction held 4 bases outside the gene matches. The V gene's germline CDR1 is GTSNPN and CDR2 SVGIG (reference sequence). This CDR3 reads CAWSAGGQVNTEAFF. The CDR3 bases are TGTGCCTGGAGTGCCGGGGGACAGGTGAACACTGAAGCTTTCTTT.

This chain joins TRBV11-2 and TRBJ2-3, with D perhaps matching TRBD2 (6 bases). The V gene's germline CDR1 is SGHAT and CDR2 FQNNGV. The ends were cut back, 5 bases at V and 10 bases at J, with 10 bases in the middle. The CDR3 totals 11 residues. As DNA, the CDR3 is TGTGCCAGCAGCGGACTACCGGCGCAGTATTTT. This translates into CASSGLPAQYF.

The DNA of the CDR3 is TGTGCCAGCAGTGAAGCGACCGGGACAGGGGACGAGCAGTACTTC. Protein product: CASSEATGTGDEQYF. The chain is built from TRBV6-1 and TRBJ2-7; 10 bases are shared with TRBD1. V dropped 0 bases and J dropped 5; count of bases not matched to a gene: 4. Germline V CDR1 and CDR2: MNHNS, SASEGT. The CDR3 is 15 amino acids.

Comments on this clone: The same CDR3 can be traced to other DNA sequences in this sample. V gene TRBV27 combines with J gene TRBJ2-3; 8 bases are a match to TRBD2. V was clipped by 6 bases and J by 3 bases; unmatched bases: 5. CDR3 length equals 14 residues. Germline values: CDR1 MNHEY, CDR2 SMNVEV (reference sequence). CDR3 bases: TGTGCCAGCAGATTGGCGGGGGGTACAGATACGCAGTATTTT. It specifies CASRLAGGTDTQYF.

This chain joins TRBV29-1 and TRBJ2-4; the match to TRBD2 covers 9 bases. V was pared by 4 bases and J by 7 bases, with 11 bases of the junction left unmatched. The CDR3 totals 15 residues. Germline CDR1 SQVTM, CDR2 ANQGSEA. The CDR3 sequence: CSVGDVGTSSNIQYF. Here the CDR3 DNA reads TGCAGCGTTGGAGATGTGGGGACTAGCTCTAACATTCAGTACTTC. The entire variable domain, with the rest obtained from reference TRBV29-1 and TRBJ2-4, is as follows: SAVISQKPSRDICQRGTSLTIQCQVDSQVTMMFWYRQQPGQSLTLIATANQGSEATYESGFVIDKFPISRPNLTFSTLTVSNMSPEDSSIYLCSVGDVGTSSNIQYFGAGTRLSVL.

This clone was detected only once. The gene calls are TRBV9 and TRBJ2-5; 13 nucleotides match TRBD2. The CDR3 covers 17 residues. CDR1 and CDR2 (germline): SGDLS, YYNGEE. The V segment lost 0 bases and the J segment 5 bases; nucleotides outside the gene matches: 7. CDR3 DNA: TGTGCCAGCAGCGTAGATCCACTAGCGGGAGGGCAGGAGACCCAGTACTTC. Translated: CASSVDPLAGGQETQYF. The variable domain in full, with the rest retrieved from reference TRBV9 and TRBJ2-5, is DSGVTQTPKHLITATGQRVTLRCSPRSGDLSVYWYQQSLDQGLQFLIQYYNGEERAKGNILERFSAQQFPDLHSELNLSSLELGDSALYFCASSVDPLAGGQETQYFGPGTRLLVL.

This sequence joins TRBV5-1 and TRBJ2-1; 10 positions match TRBD2. This CDR3 comprises 14 residues. V shed 1 base and J 7 bases; nucleotides not matched to a gene: 2. CDR1 SGHRS and CDR2 YFSETQ come from the germline V gene. Here the CDR3 reads CASSLSGGANEQFF. For the CDR3, the DNA is TGCGCCAGCAGCTTGAGCGGGGGGGCGAATGAGCAGTTCTTC.

This clone was observed a single time. This rearrangement joins TRBV2 to TRBJ1-2, with D unclear. V dropped 1 base and J dropped 0 bases, with 6 bases sitting between them. Germline V lookup: CDR1 SNHLY, CDR2 FYNNEI. The CDR3 totals 14 residues. CDR3 sequence (DNA): TGTGCCAGCAGTGAAGTCGGAGCTAACTATGGCTACACCTTC. Encoded protein: CASSEVGANYGYTF.

The rearrangement uses TRBV2 and TRBJ2-7; D is perhaps TRBD1 (6 bases). In germline, CDR1 is SNHLY, CDR2 FYNNEI. V lost 6 bases to trimming and J lost 3 bases, with 24 bases between them. The CDR3 length is 17 residues. CDR3 DNA sequence: TGTGCCAGCAGCGGACGTCAAATAGGGACAACTCTCTACGAGCAGTACTTC. Its protein product is CASSGRQIGTTLYEQYF.

This sequence joins TRBV15 and TRBJ1-4; D call uncertain. The CDR3 is 16 residues long. V was pared by 0 bases and J by 6 bases, with 14 bases between. Germline V gene lookup returns CDR1 LNHNV and CDR2 YYDKDF (reference sequence). Here the CDR3 DNA reads TGTGCCACCAGCAGAGAGTCCCTATCGGGGTATGAAAAACTGTTTTTT. As protein: CATSRESLSGYEKLFF.

The genes are TRBV18 and TRBJ2-1; TRBD2 matches at 14 bases. Trimming cost V 6 bases and J 2 bases; bases outside gene matches: 3. Per the germline V gene, CDR1 is KGHSH and CDR2 is LQKENI. The CDR3 is 16 residues long. The DNA for the CDR3 is TGTGCCAGCTCCCTGGGACTAGCGGGAGCCTACAATGAGCAGTTCTTC. Translated, it gives CASSLGLAGAYNEQFF.

The gene calls are TRBV28 and TRBJ2-3; D is possibly TRBD2 (6 bases). The germline V gene has CDR1 MDHEN and CDR2 SYDVKM. V gave up 11 bases and J gave up 5 bases, with 14 bases separating them. This CDR3 is 12 amino acids long. The CDR3 spells CACGGELDTQYF. CDR3 sequence (DNA): TGTGCCTGCGGAGGGGAATTAGATACGCAGTATTTT.

This clone appeared once. The genes are TRBV5-1 and TRBJ1-2; 7 bases match TRBD1. Germline V gene lookup returns CDR1 SGHRS and CDR2 YFSETQ. The CDR3 is 15 residues long. Trimming took 2 bases from V and 1 from J; bases not matched to a gene: 5. DNA of the CDR3: TGCGCCAGCAGCTTTGGGACAGCCTTTAACTATGGCTACACCTTC. Translated, it gives CASSFGTAFNYGYTF. Variable domain in full (rest from reference TRBV5-1 and TRBJ1-2): KAGVTQTPRYLIKTRGQQVTLSCSPISGHRSVSWYQQTPGQGLQFLFEYFSETQRNKGNFPGRFSGRQFSNSRSEMNVSTLELGDSALYLCASSFGTAFNYGYTFGSGTRLTVV.

The chain is built from TRBV7-6 and TRBJ2-1; 7 nucleotides line up with TRBD2. V lost 5 bases to trimming and J lost 0 bases; unmatched junction nucleotides: 10. This CDR3 region has 17 residues. Germline V CDR1 and CDR2: SGHVS, FNYEAQ. Here the CDR3 DNA reads TGTGCCAGCAGCCAATGGGCTAGCGGTAGCTCCTACAATGAGCAGTTCTTC. The encoded protein is CASSQWASGSSYNEQFF.

This chain links TRBV19 with TRBJ2-3; 8 bases line up with TRBD1. Germline loops: CDR1 LNHDA, CDR2 SQIVND (reference sequence). The CDR3 is 13 amino acids. J gave up 13 bases and V 3 bases, and 9 bases lay outside the gene matches. For the CDR3, the DNA is TGTGCCAGTAGTATGTGGTTGGACAGGGTGAAGTATTTT. Protein sequence: CASSMWLDRVKYF.

J is TRBJ2-7 and V is TRBV6-6; a possible D gene is TRBD1 (6 bases). CDR3 length: 16 amino acids. V lost 2 bases and J 4 bases, leaving 18 bases between the germline ends. CDR1 is MNHNY, CDR2 SVGAGI, per germline (reference sequence). The CDR3 coding sequence is TGTGCCAGCAGTTACCCGACACAGGGAGTGGGATACGAGCAGTACTTC. Translating gives CASSYPTQGVGYEQYF.

The rearrangement uses TRBV7-6 and TRBJ2-1; 15 nucleotides match TRBD2. Germline-derived CDR1 and CDR2 are SGHVS and FNYEAQ. This CDR3 contains 19 residues. Germline trimming cut 0 bases from V and 7 bases from J; bases unmatched to any gene: 10. CDR3 sequence: CASSLAQGTSGRPVNEQFF. Here the CDR3 DNA reads TGTGCCAGCAGCTTAGCGCAGGGGACTAGCGGGAGGCCGGTAAATGAGCAGTTCTTC. Based on the CDR3 plus reference TRBV7-6 and TRBJ2-1, the full variable domain is GAGVSQSPRYKVTKRGQDVALRCDPISGHVSLYWYRQALGQGPEFLTYFNYEAQQDKSGLPNDRFSAERPEGSISTLTIQRTEQRDSAMYRCASSLAQGTSGRPVNEQFFGPGTRLTVL.

As regards this clone: At one of its ends the junction is not consistent with the germline gene, which may arise from a read error. This chain connects TRBV5-4 to TRBJ2-3, with D uncertain. This CDR3 comprises 16 residues. CDR1 is SGHNT and CDR2 is YYREEE in the germline V gene (reference sequence). The CDR3 DNA follows: TGTGCCAGCAGTTTGGCCCCGTGGGCTATCACAGATACGCAGTATTTT. This codes for CASSLAPWAITDTQYF. The full variable domain, rest sourced from reference TRBV5-4 and TRBJ2-3, is ETGVTQSPTHLIKTRGQQVTLRCSSQSGHNTVSWYQQALGQGPQFIFQYYREEENGRGNFPPRFSGLQFPNYSSELNVNALELDDSALYLCASSLAPWAITDTQYFGPGTRLTVL.